This TCR beta chain was observed in a study of blood T cell repertoires in COVID-19. In the authors' methods: Reference gene primer amplification yielded estimated nucleated cell counts. Sequencing was performed with immunoSEQ multiplex PCR; in TCRdb, only in-frame clones are kept and a portion is missing. For V, J and clone size, that table is used; D and trimming come from the DNA. The data show roughly 100,000 clones, around 80% seen once. This clonotype was obtained from a man aged 60 to 69 with active or convalescent COVID-19. Sequenced input: peripheral blood.

This CDR3 is CASRSDRPISNTEAFF. For the CDR3, the DNA is TGTGCCAGCAGGTCGGACAGACCAATTTCGAACACTGAAGCTTTCTTT. The chain combines TRBV5-4 with TRBJ1-1; TRBD1 might be the D (6 bases). Per the germline V gene, CDR1 is SGHNT and CDR2 is YYREEE (reference sequence). V lost 5 bases, J lost 1 base, and 18 bases lay in between. There are 16 residues in the CDR3.